The source of this TCR beta chain is a study of blood T cell repertoires in COVID-19. Across the study: From the United States, Italy and Spain came samples of acute and convalescent COVID-19. The cDNA or gDNA used as material had been derived from T cells, B-cell-depleted T cells, or PBMCs.

As processed by the authors: The authors estimated nucleated cell counts from reference gene primer amplification. Profiled with immunoSEQ multiplex PCR; TCRdb holds only in-frame clones, not every one. The D gene and trimming were derived from the DNA, and the V and J assignments and clone size from that table. This table has fewer than 150,000 clones, 78% appearing once. Only one count was recorded for this clone. Germline trimming cut 5 bases from V and 3 bases from J; bases unmatched to any gene: 6. Looked up from germline, CDR1 is SGHTA and CDR2 is FQGNSA. The CDR3 covers 14 residues. The clonotype was recovered from a man between 65 and 79 years old with acute or convalescent COVID-19. V gene TRBV7-2 combines with J gene TRBJ1-2; 7 bases map to TRBD1. The sample taken for sequencing was peripheral blood. CDR3 amino acids: CASSPGQQYYGYTF. DNA of the CDR3: TGTGCCAGCAGCCCGGGACAGCAGTACTATGGCTACACCTTC.